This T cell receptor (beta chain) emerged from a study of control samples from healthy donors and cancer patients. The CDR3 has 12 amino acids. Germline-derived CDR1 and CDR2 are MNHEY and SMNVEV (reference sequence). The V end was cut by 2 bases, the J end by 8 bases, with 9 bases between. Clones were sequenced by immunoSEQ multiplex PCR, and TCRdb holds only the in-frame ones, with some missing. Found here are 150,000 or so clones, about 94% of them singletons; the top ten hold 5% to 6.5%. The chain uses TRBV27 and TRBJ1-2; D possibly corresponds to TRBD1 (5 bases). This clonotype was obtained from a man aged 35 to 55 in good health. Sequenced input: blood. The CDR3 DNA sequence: TGTGCCAGCAGTTTAAAAGGGGACGGCTACACCTTC. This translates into CASSLKGDGYTF.